A single sample gave rise to the 5 T cell receptor beta chains below, sequenced in a study of T cell responses to AZD1222 COVID-19 vaccine. Here immunoSEQ multiplex PCR was the method, and the copy in TCRdb shows in-frame clones only, minus some. The sample holds around 140,000 clones, roughly nine tenths seen once. The sample in question was peripheral blood, obtained on day 0 of AZD1222 vaccination. The receptors originated from an adult in good health.

The chain links TRBV7-9 to TRBJ1-6; 8 nucleotides line up with TRBD1. The J segment lost 7 bases and the V segment lost 4 bases, leaving 3 bases of the junction unmatched. Germline CDR1 is SEHNR and CDR2 is FQNEAQ (reference sequence). This CDR3 spans 14 amino acids. This CDR3 is CASSSAGGNSPLHF. In DNA form, the CDR3 reads TGTGCCAGCAGCTCCGCAGGGGGCAATTCACCCCTCCACTTT.

The chain has TRBV18 and TRBJ2-2; unclear D gene. Germline assignment: CDR1 KGHSH and CDR2 LQKENI. V gave up 0 bases and J gave up 2 bases, with 10 bases separating them. This CDR3 is built from 16 residues. The CDR3 reads CASSPPGTANTGELFF. CDR3 coding DNA: TGTGCCAGCTCACCACCGGGAACAGCTAACACCGGGGAGCTGTTTTTT.

The CDR3 DNA reads as TGTGCCAGTAGGACTAGCCCCACTGCCTACGAGCAGTACTTC. Translated: CASRTSPTAYEQYF. The chain has TRBV19 and TRBJ2-7; TRBD2 agrees at 7 bases. The CDR3 sequence is 14 residues long. Germline CDR1 and CDR2: LNHDA and SQIVND (reference sequence). The J segment lost 2 bases and the V segment lost 6 bases, leaving 7 bases of the junction unmatched. The full variable domain, its missing parts supplied by reference TRBV19 and TRBJ2-7, is DGGITQSPKYLFRKEGQNVTLSCEQNLNHDAMYWYRQDPGQGLRLIYYSQIVNDFQKGDIAEGYSVSREKKESFPLTVTSAQKNPTAFYLCASRTSPTAYEQYFGPGTRLTVT.

The chain recombines TRBV28 with TRBJ1-4; D gene unclear. The germline CDR1 and CDR2 sequences are MDHEN and SYDVKM. V was shortened by 5 bases and J by 7 bases, with 11 bases between the two germline ends. This CDR3 comprises 13 residues. The CDR3 is CASSPSPGEKLFF. The CDR3 DNA follows: TGTGCCAGCAGTCCCTCCCCAGGTGAAAAACTGTTTTTT.

The V call is TRBV2, the J call TRBJ1-2; D is unclear. In germline, CDR1 is SNHLY, CDR2 FYNNEI. The CDR3 spans 13 residues. Trimming cost V 3 bases and J 9 bases, with 14 bases left between them. Written as DNA, the CDR3 is TGTGCCAGCAGTGAGGCCCGGGAGTTGCGCTACACCTTC. Translation gives CASSEARELRYTF.